This passage covers 14 T cell receptor beta chains from one sample sequenced in a study of spatial heterogeneity in lung cancer. Using its own MiXCR run on the 5' RACE reads, TCRdb lists one record per CDR3 protein. The sample lists about 22,000 distinct CDR3 sequences, 2.8% seen once, with roughly 7.2% in the top ten. Sample time point: sample taken at primary tumor resection. No antigen has been assigned to these receptors. The study's findings and limits: Tumors with more nonsynonymous mutations had more expanded intratumoral alpha and beta TCRs.

The sequencing used lung tumor tissue, collected at surgery. The receptors were sampled from a male donor with early-stage non-small cell lung cancer.

This clonotype was detected ten times or more. V gene TRBV4-3 combines with J gene TRBJ2-3; 7 bases are shared with TRBD2. The CDR3 length is 15 residues. Germline V lookup: CDR1 LGHNA, CDR2 YSLEER. Germline trimming cut 0 bases from V and 1 base from J; bases unmatched to any gene: 1. The CDR3 loop is CASSQDAGGTDTQYF. CDR3 coding DNA: TGCGCCAGCAGCCAAGATGCGGGAGGCACAGATACGCAGTATTTT.

The CDR3 protein is CASSPRAEAYEQYF. CDR3 DNA: TGTGCCAGCTCACCAAGAGCGGAAGCCTACGAGCAGTACTTC. V gene TRBV18 combines with J gene TRBJ2-7, with D possibly being TRBD2 (5 bases). Germline CDR1 is KGHSH and CDR2 is LQKENI. This CDR3 region has 14 residues. Trimming took off 2 bases at V and 2 bases at J, with 10 bases between the two ends.

This clonotype was counted at least ten times. V is TRBV19 and J is TRBJ2-3, with 8 bases lining up with TRBD2. The CDR3 contains 14 residues. The germline CDR1 and CDR2 sequences are LNHDA and SQIVND (reference sequence). V dropped 6 bases and J dropped 5; count of bases not matched to a gene: 7. For the CDR3, the DNA is TGTGCCAGTAGCCAGAGCGGGAGAGGAGATACGCAGTATTTT. Translating gives CASSQSGRGDTQYF. Together with reference TRBV19 and TRBJ2-3, the CDR3 gives the full variable domain: DGGITQSPKYLFRKEGQNVTLSCEQNLNHDAMYWYRQDPGQGLRLIYYSQIVNDFQKGDIAEGYSVSREKKESFPLTVTSAQKNPTAFYLCASSQSGRGDTQYFGPGTRLTVL.

This clonotype came up many times. The genes are TRBV5-6 and TRBJ2-7; 8 bases fit TRBD1. The CDR3 loop spans 19 amino acids. Germline assignment: CDR1 SGHDT and CDR2 YYEEEE. Trimming cost V 1 base and J 4 bases; bases outside gene matches: 19. CDR3 region: CASSLRVSGTGRGRYEQYF. The CDR3 nucleotides are TGTGCCAGCAGCTTGAGGGTATCCGGGACAGGCCGGGGAAGATACGAGCAGTACTTC.

This clonotype appeared many times. V and J are TRBV29-1 and TRBJ2-1; no clear D gene. The CDR3 has 14 amino acids. Germline assignment: CDR1 SQVTM and CDR2 ANQGSEA. V was shortened by 7 bases and J by 4 bases, with 17 bases between the two germline ends. This CDR3 is CSAPPGGRYNEQFF. The CDR3 DNA follows: TGCAGCGCACCTCCCGGCGGCAGATACAATGAGCAGTTCTTC.

This clonotype has ten or more counts. The rearrangement links TRBV4-1 to TRBJ2-3; the D gene is possibly TRBD1 (5 bases). V dropped 0 bases and J dropped 5 bases, with 18 bases sitting between them. The CDR3 extends over 17 amino acids. CDR1 and CDR2 from the germline V gene are MGHRA and YSYEKL. CDR3 in amino acids: CASSQDLKDNCRDTQYF. The CDR3 coding sequence is TGCGCCAGCAGCCAAGATCTAAAGGACAACTGTAGAGATACGCAGTATTTT.

This clonotype was seen many times. In DNA form, the CDR3 reads TGTGCCAGCAGCTATAGGACTAGCGGGAGCGTTCGTACCAAAAACATTCAGTACTTC. Translation: CASSYRTSGSVRTKNIQYF. This chain uses TRBV7-2 with TRBJ2-4, with TRBD2 matching 13 bases. The V segment lost 4 bases and the J segment 2 bases; nucleotides outside the gene matches: 11. CDR1 is SGHTA, CDR2 FQGNSA, per germline. This CDR3 is built from 19 residues.

The sample holds many counts of this clonotype. This chain joins TRBV6-2 or TRBV6-3 and TRBJ1-2, with TRBD1 as a possible D gene (6 bases). CDR1 is MNHEY and CDR2 is SVGEGT in the germline V gene. V dropped 6 bases and J dropped 2 bases, with 16 bases sitting between them. The length of the CDR3 is 15 residues. Here the CDR3 reads CASSPQGTLNYGYTF. The CDR3 bases are TGTGCCAGCAGCCCCCAGGGGACACTAAACTATGGCTACACCTTC.

This clonotype was found many times. The chain links TRBV11-2 to TRBJ2-5, with D hard to call. V was trimmed by 1 base and J by 7 bases, leaving 13 bases between them. The CDR3 loop spans 14 amino acids. The germline CDR1 and CDR2 sequences are SGHAT and FQNNGV. The CDR3 spells CASSLGYQPPTQYF. The CDR3, as DNA: TGTGCCAGCAGCTTAGGCTACCAGCCACCGACCCAGTACTTC.

In this sample, this clonotype turned up many times. The J gene is TRBJ2-2, the V gene TRBV6-1, with a tentative D call TRBD2 (5 bases). The CDR3 length is 16 residues. From germline, CDR1 is MNHNS and CDR2 SASEGT. Trimming took 3 bases from V and 0 from J, leaving 11 bases between them. CDR3 DNA sequence: TGTGCCAGCAGTGATGGAGGAGGCGCGAACACCGGGGAGCTGTTTTTT. As protein: CASSDGGGANTGELFF.

This clonotype was seen at least ten times. The genes are TRBV13 and TRBJ1-6; D perhaps matches TRBD1 (5 bases). The CDR3 totals 16 residues. The germline V and J ends were trimmed by 2 bases and 6 bases, with 14 bases remaining between them. Germline CDR1 PRHDT, CDR2 FYEKMQ (reference sequence). The CDR3 here is CASSLRQGRGNSPLHF. The DNA of the CDR3 is TGTGCCAGCAGCTTAAGGCAGGGAAGGGGTAATTCACCCCTCCACTTT.

This clonotype came up many times. The V call is TRBV27, the J call TRBJ1-1; D not certain. Germline V gene sequence: CDR1 MNHEY, CDR2 SMNVEV (reference sequence). The CDR3 consists of 14 residues. V was trimmed by 7 bases and J by 4 bases, leaving 16 bases between them. Written as DNA, the CDR3 is TGTGCCAGCACCCCATCCGTGGGGTTCACTGAAGCTTTCTTT. Amino acid sequence: CASTPSVGFTEAFF.

This clonotype was counted ten times or more. Just one base apart from a much larger clone, this may be a read error. The chain uses TRBV29-1 and TRBJ2-6; D possibly uses TRBD1 or TRBD2 (5 bases each). Germline values: CDR1 SQVTM, CDR2 ANQGSEA. The CDR3 is 14 residues long. V lost 8 bases and J 2 bases, leaving 13 bases between the germline ends. The CDR3 coding sequence is TGCAGCCCCGGGGCCGGGGCTGGGGCCAACGTCCTGACTTTC. Translation gives CSPGAGAGANVLTF.

The CDR3 coding sequence is TGTGCCAGCAGTTTATCGCCGCAACAGGGGGCCAACACTGAAGCTTTCTTT. It specifies CASSLSPQQGANTEAFF. This rearrangement joins TRBV27 to TRBJ1-1; 9 nucleotides align to TRBD1. Germline V gene sequence: CDR1 MNHEY, CDR2 SMNVEV (reference sequence). The CDR3 has 17 amino acids. V dropped 0 bases and J dropped 2; count of bases not matched to a gene: 7.